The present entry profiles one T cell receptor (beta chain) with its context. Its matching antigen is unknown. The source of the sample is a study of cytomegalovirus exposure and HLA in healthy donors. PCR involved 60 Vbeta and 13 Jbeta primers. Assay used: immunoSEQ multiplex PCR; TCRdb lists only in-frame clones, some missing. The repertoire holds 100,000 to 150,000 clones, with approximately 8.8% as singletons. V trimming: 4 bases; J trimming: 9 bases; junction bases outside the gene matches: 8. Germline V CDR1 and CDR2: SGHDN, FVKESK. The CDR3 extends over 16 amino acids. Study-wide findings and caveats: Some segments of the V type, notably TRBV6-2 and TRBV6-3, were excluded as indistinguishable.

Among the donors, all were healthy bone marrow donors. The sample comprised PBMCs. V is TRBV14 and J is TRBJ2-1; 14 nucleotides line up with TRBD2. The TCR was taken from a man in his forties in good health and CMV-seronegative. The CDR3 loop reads CASSPKGLAGESEQFF. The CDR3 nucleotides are TGTGCCAGCAGCCCCAAGGGACTAGCGGGGGAGAGTGAGCAGTTCTTC.